These 7 T cell receptor beta chains came from one sample sequenced in a study of cytomegalovirus exposure and HLA in healthy donors. The assay was immunoSEQ multiplex PCR, and TCRdb's table has in-frame clones only and misses some. The sample records over 85,000 clones, roughly 88% being singletons. The specimen sequenced was PBMCs. The receptors originated from a young woman in good health and CMV-seropositive.

V is TRBV19 and J is TRBJ2-7; 9 nucleotides line up with TRBD2. The germline V gene has CDR1 LNHDA and CDR2 SQIVND (reference sequence). CDR3 size: 14 residues. Losses at the gene ends were 4 bases for V and 5 bases for J; bases not matched to a gene: 6. The CDR3 reads CASSRREGRNEQYF. CDR3 nucleotides: TGTGCCAGTAGTAGGCGGGAGGGCCGCAACGAGCAGTACTTC.

The chain uses TRBV2 and TRBJ2-2, with D tentatively TRBD2 (5 bases). There are 13 residues in the CDR3. Germline CDR1 SNHLY, CDR2 FYNNEI. Trimming stripped 6 bases from V and 7 bases from J, with 12 bases between. The chain's CDR3 is CASRVSGVGELFF. The CDR3 coding sequence is TGTGCCAGCAGAGTGTCCGGGGTCGGGGAGCTGTTTTTT.

The rearrangement uses TRBV11-3 and TRBJ2-5, with 7 bases aligning to TRBD2. The length of the CDR3 is 14 residues. Germline trimming cut 4 bases from V and 5 bases from J; bases unmatched to any gene: 7. Germline CDR1 is SGHNT and CDR2 is YENEEA. This chain's CDR3 is CASSSGGFGETQYF. In nucleotides, the CDR3 is TGTGCCAGCAGCTCCGGGGGGTTTGGCGAGACCCAGTACTTC.

The V and J genes are TRBV4-3 and TRBJ2-2; 12 bases match TRBD2. Per the germline V gene, CDR1 is LGHNA and CDR2 is YSLEER. The CDR3 is 20 amino acids. Trimming removed 2 bases from V and 4 bases from J; junction bases left unmatched: 14. The CDR3, as DNA: TGCGCCAGCAGCCAATCGAGGGCTAGCGGGGGGGCGAGGAGCACCGGGGAGCTGTTTTTT. Its translation is CASSQSRASGGARSTGELFF.

The chain couples TRBV10-3 to TRBJ2-3, with unresolved D. Germline V gene lookup returns CDR1 ENHRY and CDR2 SYGVKD. CDR3 length: 12 amino acids. Deletions cut 0 bases from V and 6 bases from J, with 4 bases between. CDR3 sequence (DNA): TGTGCCATCAGTGAGTCCGCGGATACGCAGTATTTT. Its protein product is CAISESADTQYF.

The chain employs TRBV7-2 and TRBJ2-7; D is unresolved. V was shortened by 5 bases and J by 6 bases, with 8 bases between the two germline ends. CDR1 and CDR2 (germline): SGHTA, FQGNSA. The CDR3 is 11 residues long. CDR3 region: CASSLPGEQYF. CDR3 nucleotides: TGTGCCAGCAGCCTGCCGGGCGAGCAGTACTTC.

This clone appeared a single time. The rearrangement uses TRBV19 and TRBJ2-3; TRBD2 agrees at 8 bases. Germline loops: CDR1 LNHDA, CDR2 SQIVND (reference sequence). The CDR3 spans 14 residues. The trim removed 4 bases at V and 1 base at J, leaving 1 base unmatched. CDR3 in DNA: TGTGCCAGTAGTAGGCGGGAGGGCACAGATACGCAGTATTTT. Protein product: CASSRREGTDTQYF.